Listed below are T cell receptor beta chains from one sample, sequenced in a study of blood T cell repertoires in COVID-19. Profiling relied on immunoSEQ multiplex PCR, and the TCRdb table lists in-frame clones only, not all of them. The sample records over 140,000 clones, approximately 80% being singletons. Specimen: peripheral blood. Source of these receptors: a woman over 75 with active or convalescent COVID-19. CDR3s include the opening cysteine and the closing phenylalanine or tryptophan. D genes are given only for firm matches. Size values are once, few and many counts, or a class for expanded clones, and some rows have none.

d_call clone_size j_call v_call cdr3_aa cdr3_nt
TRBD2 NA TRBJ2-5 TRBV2 CAHGLAGGRQYF TGTGCCCACGGACTAGCGGGGGGGCGGCAGTACTTC
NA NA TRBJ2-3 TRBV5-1 CASSLGQGPSTDTQYF TGCGCCAGCAGCTTGGGGCAGGGCCCTAGCACAGATACGCAGTATTTT
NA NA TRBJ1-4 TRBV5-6 CASSPRRGVTNEKLFF TGTGCCAGCAGCCCACGCCGGGGGGTTACCAATGAAAAACTGTTTTTT
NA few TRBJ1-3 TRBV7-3 CASSLDSSGNTIYF TGTGCCAGCAGCTTGGACAGCTCTGGAAACACCATATATTTT
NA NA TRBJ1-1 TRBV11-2 CASGVQVNTEAFF TGTGCCAGCGGAGTACAGGTGAACACTGAAGCTTTCTTT
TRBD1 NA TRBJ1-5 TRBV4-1 CASSRQVQGNNQPQHF TGCGCCAGCAGCCGACAAGTACAGGGGAACAATCAGCCCCAGCATTTT
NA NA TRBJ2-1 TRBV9 CASTREGRDPYNEQFF TGTGCCAGCACCCGAGAGGGTCGTGACCCCTACAATGAGCAGTTCTTC
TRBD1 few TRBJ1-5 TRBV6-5 CATHRGGSNQPQHF TGTGCCACCCACAGGGGAGGAAGCAATCAGCCCCAGCATTTT
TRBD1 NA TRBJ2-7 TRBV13 CASSLGGTVRGEQYF TGTGCCAGCAGCTTAGGGGGGACAGTGAGGGGCGAGCAGTACTTC
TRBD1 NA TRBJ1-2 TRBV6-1 CASRAGGGYTF TGTGCCAGCAGGGCAGGGGGTGGCTACACCTTC
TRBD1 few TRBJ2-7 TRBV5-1 CASSFSGQGDVEQYF TGCGCCAGCAGCTTCTCGGGACAGGGGGATGTCGAGCAGTACTTC
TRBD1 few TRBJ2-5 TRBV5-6 CARARGQGEETQYF TGTGCCAGAGCGAGGGGACAGGGGGAAGAGACCCAGTACTTC
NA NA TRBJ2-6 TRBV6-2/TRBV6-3 CASSYSGGAPSGANVLTF TGTGCCAGCAGTTACTCAGGGGGGGCCCCCTCTGGGGCCAACGTCCTGACTTTC
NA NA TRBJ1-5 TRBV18 CASHPGTGDQPQHF TGTGCCAGCCACCCCGGGACGGGGGATCAGCCCCAGCATTTT
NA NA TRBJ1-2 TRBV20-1 CSAPLGDGYTF TGCAGTGCTCCCTTGGGAGATGGCTACACCTTC
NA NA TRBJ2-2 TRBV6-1 CASSETGLRTGELFF TGTGCCAGCAGTGAAACAGGGCTTCGGACCGGGGAGCTGTTTTTT
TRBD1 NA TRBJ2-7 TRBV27 CASSLSSQGVLPYEQYF TGTGCCAGCAGTTTATCATCCCAGGGGGTCCTTCCGTACGAGCAGTACTTC
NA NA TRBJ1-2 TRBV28 CASSTWTSSVFGYTF TGTGCCAGCAGTACTTGGACATCTTCCGTCTTTGGCTACACCTTC
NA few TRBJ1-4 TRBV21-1 CVSSLAGRDRGLLLFF TGTGTCAGCTCCTTGGCGGGCCGGGACAGGGGGCTTTTACTGTTTTTT
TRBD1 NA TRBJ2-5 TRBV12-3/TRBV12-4 CASKGTGEETQYF TGTGCCAGCAAAGGGACAGGTGAAGAGACCCAGTACTTC
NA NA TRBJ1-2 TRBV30 CAWRPQGPGYTF TGTGCCTGGAGACCACAGGGACCTGGCTACACCTTC
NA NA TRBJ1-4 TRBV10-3 CATRQGSTANEKLFF TGTGCCACCCGTCAGGGGAGTACGGCTAATGAAAAACTGTTTTTT
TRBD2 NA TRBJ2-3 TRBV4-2 CASKSSSGGAWADTQYF TGTGCCAGCAAATCCTCTAGCGGGGGGGCCTGGGCAGATACGCAGTATTTT
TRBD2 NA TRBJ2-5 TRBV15 CATSRVSGVETQYF TGTGCCACCAGCAGAGTAAGCGGGGTCGAGACCCAGTACTTC
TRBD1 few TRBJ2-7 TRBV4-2 CASSPDRGEYEQYF TGTGCCAGCAGCCCGGACAGGGGCGAATACGAGCAGTACTTC
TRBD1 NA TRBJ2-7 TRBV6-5 CASGGWDRGPYEQYF TGTGCCAGCGGAGGGTGGGACAGGGGTCCCTACGAGCAGTACTTC
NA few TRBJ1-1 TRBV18 CASSPSVGATEAFF TGTGCCAGCTCACCTTCTGTAGGGGCCACTGAAGCTTTCTTT
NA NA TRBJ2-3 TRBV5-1 CASSLGTRRGPDTQYF TGCGCCAGCAGCTTGGGAACTAGGAGGGGACCAGATACGCAGTATTTT
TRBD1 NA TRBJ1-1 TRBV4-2 CASSQDFGQGPTEAFF TGTGCCAGCAGCCAAGATTTCGGACAGGGTCCCACTGAAGCTTTCTTT
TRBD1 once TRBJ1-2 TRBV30 CARRDRYNYGYTF TGTGCCAGAAGGGACAGATATAACTATGGCTACACCTTC
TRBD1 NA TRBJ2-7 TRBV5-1 CASSPSGTGESEQYF TGCGCCAGCAGCCCCTCCGGGACAGGGGAGTCCGAGCAGTACTTC
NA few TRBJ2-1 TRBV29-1 CSATGQGFYNEQFF TGCAGCGCGACAGGACAAGGGTTCTACAATGAGCAGTTCTTC